These 21 T cell receptor beta chains were all obtained from the same sample, sequenced in a study of neurological immune-mediated disorders. Indicated time point: technical triplicate 2. Via MiXCR, TCRdb re-called the 5' RACE reads, giving one row per CDR3 protein. Found here are under 65,000 distinct CDR3 sequences, less than 25% of them singletons; the top ten hold less than 6%. Sample: PBMCs. These receptor sequences come from a man between 60 and 75 years old with HTLV-1-associated myelopathy (HAM/TSP).

The sample holds many counts of this clonotype. V and J are TRBV10-3 and TRBJ1-1, with 7 bases lining up with TRBD1. V gave up 6 bases and J gave up 4 bases; unmatched junction bases: 5. Germline CDR1 ENHRY, CDR2 SYGVKD. The CDR3 loop spans 13 amino acids. CDR3 nucleotides: TGTGCCATCAGCCCTTCAGGGGGCACTGAAGCTTTCTTT. Protein sequence: CAISPSGGTEAFF.

This clonotype was counted ten times or more. The chain couples TRBV4-1 to TRBJ1-2; D remains ambiguous. V was trimmed by 0 bases and J by 4 bases, leaving 6 bases between them. The CDR3 spans 13 residues. Germline-derived CDR1 and CDR2 are MGHRA and YSYEKL. CDR3 residues: CASSQDNGYGYTF. CDR3 sequence (DNA): TGCGCCAGCAGCCAAGATAACGGCTATGGCTACACCTTC.

This chain connects TRBV5-5 to TRBJ2-3; maybe TRBD1 (5 bases). The ends were cut back, 0 bases at V and 6 bases at J, with 11 bases in the middle. The CDR3 totals 14 residues. Per germline, CDR1 SGHKS and CDR2 YYEKEE (reference sequence). In nucleotides, the CDR3 is TGTGCCAGCAGCTTGGAGGAAAACAGGGATACGCAGTATTTT. It encodes CASSLEENRDTQYF.

This clonotype was counted at least ten times. The genes are TRBV5-1 and TRBJ2-2; D gene ambiguous. V was trimmed by 0 bases and J by 8 bases, leaving 11 bases between them. The CDR3 is made up of 14 amino acids. From germline, CDR1 is SGHRS and CDR2 YFSETQ. Here the CDR3 DNA reads TGCGCCAGCAGCTTGGAGTCAATCGCGGGGGAGCTGTTTTTT. Residues: CASSLESIAGELFF.

In this sample, this clonotype turned up many times. The chain has TRBV6-5 and TRBJ2-5, with TRBD1 identical over 9 bases. The V segment lost 4 bases and the J segment 5 bases; nucleotides outside the gene matches: 14. CDR1 is MNHEY and CDR2 is SVGAGI in the germline V gene. CDR3 size: 17 residues. CDR3 nucleotide sequence: TGTGCCAGCAGTTTTGGATCCGGGACAGGGAATTCGGAGACCCAGTACTTC. Translation: CASSFGSGTGNSETQYF.

The chain combines TRBV5-6 with TRBJ2-7; D is undetermined. This CDR3 spans 14 amino acids. Germline lookup yields CDR1 SGHDT and CDR2 YYEEEE. V was clipped by 4 bases and J by 4 bases, with 15 bases between them. For the CDR3, the DNA is TGTGCCAGCAGCCGAGAATGGCCCCCGTACGAGCAGTACTTC. This encodes CASSREWPPYEQYF. The whole variable domain, remainder taken from reference TRBV5-6 and TRBJ2-7, is DAGVTQSPTHLIKTRGQQVTLRCSPKSGHDTVSWYQQALGQGPQFIFQYYEEEERQRGNFPDRFSGHQFPNYSSELNVNALLLGDSALYLCASSREWPPYEQYFGPGTRLTVT.

The rearrangement links TRBV27 to TRBJ2-2; D is possibly TRBD1 or TRBD2 (5 bases each). Trimming removed 3 bases at V and 5 bases at J, with 25 bases between. The CDR3 totals 19 residues. Germline V gene lookup returns CDR1 MNHEY and CDR2 SMNVEV (reference sequence). In DNA form, the CDR3 reads TGTGCCAGCAGTTTTCATCCCCTTCGAGGGGATGAGGGGACCGGGGAGCTGTTTTTT. Residues: CASSFHPLRGDEGTGELFF.

This clonotype was counted many times. The chain carries TRBV14 and TRBJ2-7; maybe TRBD2 (5 bases). The V gene lost 8 bases and the J gene lost 3 bases, with 11 bases spanning the gap. Germline V gene lookup returns CDR1 SGHDN and CDR2 FVKESK. The CDR3 is 12 amino acids. Written as DNA, the CDR3 is TGTGCCAGCGTCGGGGAGTTCTACGAGCAGTACTTC. This gives the protein CASVGEFYEQYF.

This clonotype was observed at least ten times. The chain joins TRBV28 to TRBJ1-3, with unresolved D. The germline gives CDR1 MDHEN, CDR2 SYDVKM. The CDR3 extends over 14 amino acids. Trimming pared 5 bases from V and 2 bases from J, leaving 10 bases between. The CDR3 here is CASSGLIPGNTIYF. CDR3 bases: TGTGCCAGCAGTGGGCTTATACCTGGAAACACCATATATTTT.

This clonotype was seen ten or more times. The CDR3 spells CSARRAQGASYEQYF. CDR3 DNA sequence: TGCAGTGCTAGACGGGCGCAGGGGGCCTCCTACGAGCAGTACTTC. The chain employs TRBV20-1 and TRBJ2-7; 8 bases align to TRBD1. Trimming removed 2 bases from V and 0 bases from J; junction bases left unmatched: 6. The V gene's germline CDR1 is DFQATT and CDR2 SNEGSKA (reference sequence). The CDR3 runs to 15 residues.

By its share, this clonotype is medium-sized (0.01 to 0.1%). The chain carries TRBV7-3 and TRBJ2-3, with no clear D. Germline V lookup: CDR1 SGHTA, CDR2 FQGTGA. Trimming stripped 0 bases from V and 1 base from J, with 2 bases between. The CDR3 runs to 13 residues. CDR3 bases: TGTGCCAGCAGCTTAACCGGCACAGATACGCAGTATTTT. Translation gives CASSLTGTDTQYF.

This clonotype was seen at least ten times. CDR3 loop: CSASPGVEIPRTEAFF. The CDR3 DNA follows: TGCAGTGCTAGCCCGGGGGTAGAGATACCGAGGACTGAAGCTTTCTTT. The V call is TRBV20-1, the J call TRBJ1-1; tentatively, D is TRBD1 (5 bases). In germline, CDR1 is DFQATT, CDR2 SNEGSKA (reference sequence). Trimming removed 3 bases from V and 5 bases from J, with 22 bases in between. This CDR3 spans 16 amino acids.

On this clonotype: A much larger clone is a single base away; this may be a read error. This chain joins TRBV3-1 and TRBJ2-1; 7 bases fit TRBD1. The CDR3 has 13 amino acids. Germline V gene lookup returns CDR1 LGHDT and CDR2 YNNKEL (reference sequence). Trimming took 2 bases from V and 12 from J; bases not matched to a gene: 7. In DNA, the CDR3 is TGTGCCAGCAGCCAATTCCTAAACAGGGGGCAGTTCTTC. Amino acids: CASSQFLNRGQFF.

This clonotype appeared many times. J is TRBJ2-2 and V is TRBV7-2; D remains ambiguous. Per germline, CDR1 SGHTA and CDR2 FQGNSA. V lost 3 bases, J lost 5 bases, and 4 bases lay in between. The CDR3 spans 12 residues. The CDR3 is CASSFYTGELFF. CDR3 in DNA: TGTGCCAGCAGCTTCTATACCGGGGAGCTGTTTTTT.

As to this clonotype: A much larger clone lies one base from this, so it may be a read error. V gene TRBV5-1 combines with J gene TRBJ2-2; maybe TRBD2 (6 bases). The germline V gene encodes CDR1 SGHRS and CDR2 YFSETQ. This CDR3 contains 15 residues. Trimming stripped 4 bases from V and 7 bases from J, with 17 bases between. DNA for the CDR3: TGCGCCAGCAGCCCCGGTCGGGGGATAGGCGGGGAGCTGTTTTTT. It is translated as CASSPGRGIGGELFF.

This clonotype was seen many times. The V gene is TRBV7-9, the J gene TRBJ2-2; tentative D call: TRBD1 (5 bases). V was cut by 5 bases and J by 2 bases, with 9 bases left in between. Germline CDR1 reads SEHNR; CDR2 reads FQNEAQ (reference sequence). This CDR3 is 14 amino acids long. For the CDR3, the DNA is TGTGCCAGCAGCCGCAGGGAAAACACCGGGGAGCTGTTTTTT. Protein: CASSRRENTGELFF.

The V call is TRBV19, the J call TRBJ2-3; D remains unclear. Per germline, CDR1 LNHDA and CDR2 SQIVND (reference sequence). V was pared by 6 bases and J by 0 bases, with 10 bases between. The CDR3 consists of 14 residues. The CDR3 sequence is CASSESSSTDTQYF. As DNA, the CDR3 is TGTGCCAGTAGCGAGAGTTCTAGCACAGATACGCAGTATTTT.

This clonotype has at least ten counts. The rearrangement joins TRBV5-1 to TRBJ2-1, with 10 bases aligning to TRBD2. V shed 0 bases and J 5 bases; nucleotides not matched to a gene: 8. The CDR3 length is 17 residues. Per the germline V gene, CDR1 is SGHRS and CDR2 is YFSETQ. The CDR3: CASSLGASGRLHNEQFF. For the CDR3, the DNA is TGCGCCAGCAGCTTGGGGGCTAGCGGGAGACTACACAATGAGCAGTTCTTC.

This clonotype has ten or more counts. J is TRBJ2-1 and V is TRBV20-1, with 13 bases that match TRBD2. Germline CDR1 is DFQATT and CDR2 is SNEGSKA (reference sequence). V was pared by 5 bases and J by 8 bases, with 12 bases of the junction left unmatched. CDR3 size: 16 residues. CDR3 sequence: CSAFLPTSGRGYEQFF. The CDR3 nucleotides are TGCAGTGCTTTTCTACCCACTAGCGGGAGGGGCTATGAGCAGTTCTTC.

The chain links TRBV6-5 to TRBJ1-2, with TRBD1 identical over 9 bases. The germline V gene has CDR1 MNHEY and CDR2 SVGAGI. The V and J ends lost 6 bases and 9 bases, in that order; junction bases with no gene match: 11. The CDR3 is 14 amino acids. The chain's CDR3 is CASRGPGQGRSYTF. For the CDR3, the DNA is TGTGCCAGCAGGGGTCCGGGACAGGGCAGAAGCTACACCTTC.

V gene TRBV18 combines with J gene TRBJ1-3; 7 bases match TRBD1. This CDR3 has 16 amino acids. Germline values: CDR1 KGHSH, CDR2 LQKENI. V was pared by 3 bases and J by 2 bases, with 7 bases of the junction left unmatched. For the CDR3, the DNA is TGTGCCAGCTCACCGCGGACAGGAGACACTGGAAACACCATATATTTT. It specifies CASSPRTGDTGNTIYF.